This is a list of T cell receptor beta chains from one sample in a study of blood T cell repertoires in COVID-19. TCRdb keeps only in-frame clones here, not all; method: immunoSEQ multiplex PCR. Of about 160,000 clones listed, 90% are singletons. The sequenced sample was peripheral blood. The receptors were gathered from a man in his sixties with active or convalescent COVID-19. Each CDR3 is given with its conserved first and last residue. D genes are given only for firm matches. Clone size is stated in some rows and not others, as once, few, many or a class when expanded.

V gene	D gene	clone size	J gene	CDR3 protein	CDR3 DNA
TRBV5-4	TRBD1	once	TRBJ2-4	CASSQQGTKNIQYF	TGTGCCAGCAGCCAACAGGGGACCAAAAACATTCAGTACTTC
TRBV7-9	TRBD2	-	TRBJ2-5	CASAGGASSGRAGETQYF	TGTGCCAGCGCAGGGGGCGCGTCTAGCGGGAGGGCCGGGGAGACCCAGTACTTC
TRBV3-1/TRBV3-2	-	-	TRBJ1-2	CASSQVSQAFYGYTF	TGTGCCAGCAGCCAAGTTTCCCAGGCGTTCTATGGCTACACCTTC
TRBV12-5	-	once	TRBJ1-1	CASAQGIMNTEAFF	TGTGCTAGTGCCCAGGGGATTATGAACACTGAAGCTTTCTTT
TRBV14	TRBD1	-	TRBJ1-2	CASSQRTGNYGYTF	TGTGCCAGCAGCCAACGGACAGGCAACTATGGCTACACCTTC
TRBV6-1	TRBD1	-	TRBJ1-5	CASSGQGPQPQHF	TGTGCCAGCAGCGGACAGGGCCCTCAGCCCCAGCATTTT
TRBV9	-	-	TRBJ1-2	CASSVAQGRAFGYTF	TGTGCCAGCAGCGTAGCTCAGGGCCGGGCCTTTGGCTACACCTTC
TRBV5-6	-	-	TRBJ2-2	CASTRVITNTGELFF	TGTGCCAGCACCCGGGTCATAACGAACACCGGGGAGCTGTTTTTT
TRBV6-1	-	once	TRBJ2-2	CASSENGRGTGELFF	TGTGCCAGCAGTGAAAACGGGCGGGGCACCGGGGAGCTGTTTTTT
TRBV5-1	-	-	TRBJ1-5	CASSLGTFRDQPQHF	TGCGCCAGCAGCTTGGGGACATTTCGAGATCAGCCCCAGCATTTT
TRBV7-9	TRBD1	-	TRBJ1-4	CASSLRQGYEKLFF	TGTGCCAGCAGCTTAAGACAGGGATATGAAAAACTGTTTTTT
TRBV9	-	-	TRBJ1-1	CASSASAWSFNTEAFF	TGTGCCAGCAGCGCGTCTGCGTGGTCATTTAACACTGAAGCTTTCTTT
TRBV27	-	-	TRBJ1-6	CASSYSGLNSYNSPLHF	TGTGCCAGCAGTTATTCGGGACTGAACTCCTATAATTCACCCCTCCACTTT
TRBV27	-	-	TRBJ1-5	CASSLLGQPRGQPQHF	TGTGCCAGCAGTTTACTCGGACAACCCCGTGGACAGCCCCAGCATTTT
TRBV3-1/TRBV3-2	TRBD2	once	TRBJ2-5	CASSQDRREETQYF	TGTGCCAGCAGCCAAGATCGGCGGGAGGAGACCCAGTACTTC
TRBV7-2	TRBD1	-	TRBJ2-7	CASSLGTGGSYEQYF	TGTGCCAGCAGCTTAGGGACAGGGGGCTCCTACGAGCAGTACTTC
TRBV6-1	-	-	TRBJ2-3	CASSEALWTDFSTDTQYF	TGTGCCAGCAGTGAAGCGCTCTGGACAGATTTTAGCACAGATACGCAGTATTTT
TRBV19	-	-	TRBJ1-5	CASSRLWQANNQPQHF	TGTGCCAGTAGTCGATTATGGCAGGCAAACAATCAGCCCCAGCATTTT
TRBV10-3	TRBD2	-	TRBJ2-3	CASHPGLAGGPGTDTQYF	TGTGCCAGCCACCCGGGGTTAGCGGGGGGGCCTGGCACAGATACGCAGTATTTT
TRBV6-5	-	-	TRBJ1-3	CASSYRGVSSGNTIYF	TGTGCCAGCAGTTACCGTGGAGTGAGCTCTGGAAACACCATATATTTT
TRBV4-1	TRBD2	-	TRBJ2-2	CASSSLPWSGGAPRLNTGELFF	TGCGCCAGCAGCTCCCTCCCATGGAGCGGGGGGGCTCCCCGCTTGAACACCGGGGAGCTGTTTTTT
TRBV19	-	-	TRBJ2-7	CASTPQGVSYEQYF	TGTGCCAGTACCCCCCAAGGGGTCTCCTACGAGCAGTACTTC
TRBV6-6	TRBD1	-	TRBJ1-2	CASSTPGQGHYGYTF	TGTGCCAGCAGCACACCGGGACAGGGGCACTATGGCTACACCTTC
TRBV11-3	TRBD2	-	TRBJ2-3	CASSTGLAGTDTQYF	TGTGCCAGCAGCACGGGACTAGCGGGCACAGATACGCAGTATTTT
TRBV11-2	-	-	TRBJ1-1	CASRQGVGDTEAFF	TGTGCCAGCAGACAGGGCGTCGGGGACACTGAAGCTTTCTTT
TRBV18	TRBD2	-	TRBJ2-2	CASSPRSGGPNTGELFF	TGTGCCAGCTCACCACGTAGCGGGGGGCCAAACACCGGGGAGCTGTTTTTT
TRBV5-1	-	-	TRBJ1-5	CASSLLDSSNQPQHF	TGCGCCAGCAGCTTGTTGGATAGCAGCAATCAGCCCCAGCATTTT
TRBV11-3	TRBD1	-	TRBJ2-1	CASSYGTGLYNEQFF	TGTGCCAGCAGCTACGGGACAGGGCTCTACAATGAGCAGTTCTTC
TRBV3-1/TRBV3-2	-	-	TRBJ2-1	CASSQGPTTLSSYNEQFF	TGTGCCAGCAGCCAAGGTCCGACTACACTGAGCTCCTACAATGAGCAGTTCTTC
TRBV7-2	-	-	TRBJ2-3	CASSLVGAGTDTQYF	TGTGCCAGCAGCTTAGTGGGAGCGGGCACAGATACGCAGTATTTT
TRBV9	TRBD2	-	TRBJ2-3	CASSVGLAGGPREFTQYF	TGTGCCAGCAGCGTAGGTCTAGCGGGGGGGCCGCGGGAATTTACGCAGTATTTT
TRBV18	TRBD1	-	TRBJ1-1	CASSPLRTGGNTEAFF	TGTGCCAGCTCACCGCTTCGGACAGGGGGGAACACTGAAGCTTTCTTT
TRBV19	TRBD2	-	TRBJ2-1	CASSRLAGVGVNEQFF	TGTGCCAGTAGTCGGTTAGCGGGAGTAGGCGTGAATGAGCAGTTCTTC
TRBV21-1	-	-	TRBJ2-7	CASIPEQGAREQYF	TGTGCCAGCATCCCGGAGCAGGGGGCACGCGAGCAGTACTTC
TRBV27	-	-	TRBJ2-2	CASHAGVLPNTGELFF	TGTGCCAGCCACGCAGGGGTACTTCCGAACACCGGGGAGCTGTTTTTT
TRBV7-8	TRBD1	-	TRBJ2-3	CASSTGTGSSTDTQYF	TGTGCCAGCAGCACCGGGACAGGGTCTAGCACAGATACGCAGTATTTT
TRBV30	-	-	TRBJ2-5	CAWKLGAQETQYF	TGTGCCTGGAAGTTAGGGGCACAAGAGACCCAGTACTTC
TRBV4-2	TRBD1	-	TRBJ2-3	CASSHALLPGQGSTDTQYF	TGTGCCAGCAGCCACGCCCTTCTCCCGGGACAGGGAAGCACAGATACGCAGTATTTT
TRBV27	TRBD1	-	TRBJ1-6	CASAPRPGTGNSPLHF	TGTGCCAGCGCCCCCCGCCCCGGGACAGGGAATTCACCCCTCCACTTT
TRBV9	-	-	TRBJ1-1	CASSVATTEAFF	TGTGCCAGCAGCGTAGCTACCACTGAAGCTTTCTTT
TRBV2	-	-	TRBJ1-2	CASSGGRGYGYTF	TGTGCCAGCAGTGGTGGAAGGGGCTATGGCTACACCTTC
TRBV11-2	TRBD1	-	TRBJ2-7	CASSTAGTGGGYEQYF	TGTGCCAGCAGCACAGCGGGGACAGGGGGCGGGTACGAGCAGTACTTC
TRBV9	TRBD2	-	TRBJ2-3	CASETSGGTDTQYF	TGTGCCAGCGAGACTAGCGGGGGCACAGATACGCAGTATTTT
TRBV9	-	-	TRBJ1-2	CASSSPQGSRGYTF	TGTGCCAGCAGCTCCCCCCAGGGGTCGCGGGGCTACACCTTC
TRBV11-2	-	-	TRBJ1-2	CASSLYPSNYGYTF	TGTGCCAGCAGCTTGTATCCCTCTAACTATGGCTACACCTTC